This T cell receptor beta chain was observed in a study of cytomegalovirus exposure and HLA in healthy donors. Study-level findings and limits: Relative to the 666-donor mean, N-insertions were reportedly fewer in an Asian-associated ancestry cluster in a later analysis.

Germline V lookup: CDR1 SGHAT, CDR2 FQNNGV. The CDR3 runs to 15 residues. V was cut by 5 bases and J by 4 bases, with 18 bases left in between. The PCR made use of 60 Vbeta and 13 Jbeta primers. Profiled with immunoSEQ multiplex PCR; TCRdb holds only in-frame clones, not every one. The table has 200,000 to 250,000 clones, around 80% seen once. As concerns this clone: Its antigen is as yet unknown.

The source of this sequence is a male donor in good health and CMV-seronegative. The chain links TRBV11-2 to TRBJ2-7; tentatively, D is TRBD1 (6 bases). Sequencing was performed on PBMCs. In DNA form, the CDR3 reads TGTGCCAGCAGCCCCACACGGACAGCACTATACGAGCAGTACTTC. Its protein is CASSPTRTALYEQYF.